This TCR beta chain stems from a study of blood T cells in healthy people across ages. General study results and limits: Estimates of diversity drawn from one million T cells were considered underestimates.

Each sample had at least 6.5 million PBMCs isolated. About this clonotype itself: Antigen unknown.

Trimming stripped 3 bases from V and 4 bases from J, with 9 bases between. Germline V gives CDR1 LGHNA, CDR2 YNFKEQ. The CDR3 has 14 residues. With a J-beta primer mix and a sample-barcoded 5' primer, a second PCR ran about 7 to 11 cycles. Every single cDNA molecule received a tag from a template-switch adaptor with 12 random nucleotides. TCRdb used MiXCR to reprocess the 5' RACE reads, holding one entry per CDR3 protein. The repertoire holds almost 1 million distinct CDR3 sequences, with 51% as singletons. This clonotype originated in a woman aged 55-69 years in good health. Sequences were obtained from blood. The genes are TRBV4-2 and TRBJ1-4, with TRBD1 as a possible D gene (6 bases). DNA of the CDR3: TGTGCCAGCAGCCATGGGGGCATTAATGAAAAACTGTTTTTT. Its protein is CASSHGGINEKLFF.